Included here is one TCR beta chain sequence, with context. This clone was seen a few times. The antigen this receptor binds is unknown. No base quality information exists; no much larger clone differs at one position. This sample is part of a study of blood T cell repertoires in COVID-19 (dated by TCRdb to about 2020). For the wider study: Collaborator samples came from the United States, Italy and Spain and covered acute and convalescent phases of COVID-19. The material from the prospective study consisted of cDNA or gDNA derived from T cells, B-cell-depleted T cells, or PBMCs. The dataset comprised deeply sampled blood TCRbeta repertoires from subjects exposed to, actively infected with, or recovered from COVID-19. The repertoires were released in a freely available public database meant as a resource for research on the immune response to SARS-CoV-2. Samples were obtained from the ongoing ImmuneRACE study (first 160 participants) and from 1,254 subjects provided by 6 global collaborators. Sample metadata almost always included a de-identified subject ID, COVID-19 status, age in years and sex. Where available, HLA class I and class II types were taken from metadata supplied by the sample provider and were not determined by assay-based typing. General findings and caveats noted by the study authors: The quantity of clinical and demographic metadata differed by source and by participant and was supplied without curation.

The immunoSEQ Assay, a bias-controlled multiplex PCR, was used to amplify TCRbeta CDR3 regions from genomic DNA. On the study's bioinformatics: The number of nucleated cells in each sample was estimated by amplification of reference gene primers within the assay. To quantify the absolute abundance of each unique TCRbeta CDR3 rearrangement, sequence reads were collapsed and filtered. For each sample, productive Simpson clonality was calculated by taking the square root of Simpson's diversity index across productive rearrangements. TCRdb's version of the immuneACCESS table is confined to in-frame rearrangements and falls short of the full clone set. An unresolved V gene accounts for under half of the shortfall where checked; the remainder is of unknown origin. V and J calls and clone size come straight from that table; D and trimming were deduced from the DNA. The sample includes some 88,000 clones, with 85% to 90% observed a single time. The ten largest clonotypes hold roughly 14% of the sample.

CDR3 length: 16 amino acids, cysteine to phenylalanine. This entry keeps only the CDR3 DNA: 48 bases, framed from base 1. From the germline V gene, CDR1 is KGHDR and CDR2 is SFDVKD. V ends up 3 bases short and J 7 bases short, with an unmatched junction base count of 10. The collaborating institutions used their own protocols to collect whole blood in K2EDTA tubes. For TCRbeta analysis, collaborators shipped samples in one of three forms: frozen whole blood, isolated PBMCs, or DNA extracted from either of those sample types. The TCR comes from a woman aged 70-85 years with acute or convalescent COVID-19. Sequencing input: peripheral blood. The rearrangement joined TRBV24-1 to TRBJ1-2; TRBD1 matches 10 bases in the middle. In nucleotides, the sequence is TGTGCCACCAGTGATCAAGACAGGGGGCATGGGGTTGGCTACACCTTC. The translation is CATSDQDRGHGVGYTF.